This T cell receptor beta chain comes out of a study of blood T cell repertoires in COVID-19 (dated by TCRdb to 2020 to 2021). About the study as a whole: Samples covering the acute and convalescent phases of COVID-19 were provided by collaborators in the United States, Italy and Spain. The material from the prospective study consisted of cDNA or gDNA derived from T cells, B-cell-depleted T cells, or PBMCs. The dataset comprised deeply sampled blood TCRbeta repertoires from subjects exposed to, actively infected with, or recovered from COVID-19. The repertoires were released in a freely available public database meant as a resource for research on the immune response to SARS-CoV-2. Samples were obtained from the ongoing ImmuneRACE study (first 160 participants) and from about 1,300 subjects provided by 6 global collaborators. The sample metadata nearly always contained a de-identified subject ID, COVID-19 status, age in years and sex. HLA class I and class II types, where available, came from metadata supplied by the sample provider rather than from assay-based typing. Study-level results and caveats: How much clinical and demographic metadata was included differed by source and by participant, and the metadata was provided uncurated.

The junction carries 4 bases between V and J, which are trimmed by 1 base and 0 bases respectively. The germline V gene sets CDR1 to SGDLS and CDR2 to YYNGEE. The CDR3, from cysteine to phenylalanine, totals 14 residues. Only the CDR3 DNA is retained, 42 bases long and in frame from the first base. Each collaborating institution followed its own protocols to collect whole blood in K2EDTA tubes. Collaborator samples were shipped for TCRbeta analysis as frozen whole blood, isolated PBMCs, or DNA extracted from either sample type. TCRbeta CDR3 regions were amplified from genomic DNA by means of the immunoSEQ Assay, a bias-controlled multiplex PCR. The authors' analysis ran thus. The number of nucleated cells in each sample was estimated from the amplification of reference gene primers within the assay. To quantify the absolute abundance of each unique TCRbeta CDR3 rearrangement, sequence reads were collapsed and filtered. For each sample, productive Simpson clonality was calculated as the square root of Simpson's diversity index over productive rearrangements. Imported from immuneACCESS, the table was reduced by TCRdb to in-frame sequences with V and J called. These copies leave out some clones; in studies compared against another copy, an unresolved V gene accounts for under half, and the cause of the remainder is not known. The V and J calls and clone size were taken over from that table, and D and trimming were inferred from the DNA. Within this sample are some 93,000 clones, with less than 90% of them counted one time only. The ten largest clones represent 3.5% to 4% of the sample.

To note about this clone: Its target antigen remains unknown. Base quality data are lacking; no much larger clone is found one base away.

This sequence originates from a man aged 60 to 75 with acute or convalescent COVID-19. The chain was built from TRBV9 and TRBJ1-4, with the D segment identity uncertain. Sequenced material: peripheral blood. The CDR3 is CASSVTATNEKLFF. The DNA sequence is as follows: TGTGCCAGCAGCGTAACTGCAACTAATGAAAAACTGTTTTTT.